This T cell receptor (beta chain) was sequenced in a study of T cells in Graves' hyperthyroidism and ophthalmopathy. Amplification of TCR beta CDR3 regions was performed using RNA transcripts as template. Initially, a first-round RT-PCR of the TCR CDR3 employed the HTBI primer set. MiXCR, run by TCRdb on the multiplex PCR reads, gives a single entry per CDR3 protein. Among around 99,000 distinct CDR3 sequences listed, roughly 15% were seen once. The CDR3 runs to 16 residues. From germline, CDR1 is LNHDA and CDR2 SQIVND (reference sequence). Trimming left V 3 bases short and J 7 bases short, with 18 bases between. Whole-study findings and limits: A model using 13 V-J features told ophthalmopathy apart from stable hyperthyroidism.

Graves' hyperthyroidism was deemed stable absent ophthalmopathy progression within 18 months. Together with thyroid ultrasound, orbital computed tomography, serum thyroxine and TRAb, clinical symptoms were used for diagnoses. This clonotype came up many times. Antigen unknown. The receptor's source is a woman aged 50 to 60 with Graves' hyperthyroidism. V and J are TRBV19 and TRBJ2-2; possibly TRBD2 for D (7 bases). Input material: blood. This CDR3 reads CASSMRGPLVSGELFF. CDR3 nucleotide sequence: TGTGCCAGTAGTATGCGGGGGCCGCTCGTCAGCGGGGAGCTGTTTTTT.